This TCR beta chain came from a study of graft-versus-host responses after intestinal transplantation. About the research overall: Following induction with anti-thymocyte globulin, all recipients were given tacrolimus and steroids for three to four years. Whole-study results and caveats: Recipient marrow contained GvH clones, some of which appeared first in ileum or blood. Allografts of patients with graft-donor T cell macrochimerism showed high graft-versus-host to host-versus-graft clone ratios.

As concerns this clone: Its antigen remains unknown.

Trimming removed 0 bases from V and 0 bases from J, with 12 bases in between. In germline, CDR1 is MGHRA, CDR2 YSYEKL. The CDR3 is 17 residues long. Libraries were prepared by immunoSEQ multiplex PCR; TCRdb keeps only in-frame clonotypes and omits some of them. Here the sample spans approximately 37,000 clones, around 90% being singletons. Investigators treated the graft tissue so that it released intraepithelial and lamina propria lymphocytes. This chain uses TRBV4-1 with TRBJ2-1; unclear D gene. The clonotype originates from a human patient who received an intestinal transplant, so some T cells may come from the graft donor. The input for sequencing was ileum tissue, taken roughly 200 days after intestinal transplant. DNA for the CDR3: TGCGCCAGCAGCCAAGATCAGTGGCAGGACTCCTACAATGAGCAGTTCTTC. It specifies CASSQDQWQDSYNEQFF.